This TCR beta chain was sequenced during a study of cytomegalovirus exposure and HLA in healthy donors (dated by TCRdb to about 2017). About the study as a whole: An earlier analysis of some 600 of the donors reported over 250 Gb of sequence data and some 110 million unique TCR beta sequences obtained from around 180 million T cells. Roughly 300 gigabases of sequencing data and approximately 84 million unique TCR sequences were included in an early release covering around 600 HLA-typed donors. Among the roughly 390 genotyped donors, approximately 76% belonged to the genetic ancestry cluster associated with self-reported Caucasian donors. The study was designed to test whether signatures of past pathogen exposure could be identified by cataloging public T cell receptors. The study profiled the T cell repertoires of about 720 subjects by immunosequencing and related them to cytomegalovirus serostatus. In addition to the first cohort of several hundred subjects, a separate validation cohort of approximately 110 different subjects was used. To predict cytomegalovirus infection status, the study brought together high-throughput TCR immunosequencing, statistical association of individual TCRs with disease status, and machine learning. To study patterns of TCR occurrence, a later analysis re-analyzed previously published TCR beta repertoires from around 670 donors and added high-resolution HLA genotyping. In the later analysis, no new phenotypic data were used to find candidate immune exposures; instead, reliance was placed on TCR beta sequences and their occurrence across donors. In an earlier analysis of 500 to 650 of the donors, high-throughput TCR beta sequencing was used to judge whether each TCR beta V gene segment behaved as functional or pseudogenic. Donor age, sex, ethnicity and CMV serostatus were collected together with the repertoire data. A later genetic analysis took genome-wide SNP genotypes for about 65% of the roughly 670 donors and used that subset as a discovery cohort. All discovery cohort repertoires had been generated using a single sequencing platform. HLA typing covered class I and class II loci at four-digit resolution. Typing coverage differed by locus: A, B, C, DRB1 and DQB1 were typed in roughly 620-640 donors, DQA1 in about 500, DPA1 in over 600, and DPB1 in 472. Because of strong linkage in the cohort, roughly five DR-DQ haplotypes were treated as single units for association and clustering. Among about 400 genotyped donors of the cohort, an average of roughly 230,000 unique TCR beta nucleotide sequences was sequenced per donor, of which 15% to 20% were non-productive. Results and caveats for the whole study, not just this receptor: In this cohort, only TCR beta chains were sequenced, and detectable features were limited by the absence of alpha or paired-chain data. In a later analysis, HLA-associated TCR beta chains were found to be more clonally expanded and to have lower generation probabilities than equally common non-associated chains. A later analysis found that TCR association rates varied across HLA loci, with DRB1 alleles showing the most associated TCRs and HLA-C alleles the fewest. HLA typing was unavailable for some donors at each locus, so association tests used only the typed subset. Presence/absence analyses assumed roughly uniform sequencing depth across donors, an assumption that may not hold. It was suggested by the authors that the approach could potentially be generalized to other disease states and immunological phenotypes. An association between a missense DCLRE1C variant and V-gene and J-gene trimming of TCR beta chains was found in a later genetic analysis and replicated in an independent cohort. Three of the identified cytomegalovirus-associated TCR beta chains were confirmed in vitro to be specific for cytomegalovirus antigens. Some IMGT-functional V segments, including TRBV6-2 and TRBV6-3, could not be told apart with the 87-base-pair reads, so those segments were excluded. Because counts were too low, roughly 17 rarely observed V segments, including chromosome 9 orphons, were left out of the earlier analysis of a few hundred of the donors. A further reported finding was that TCR beta sequences accurately predicted the HLA-A and HLA-B alleles for most subjects in the first cohort. Several of the top co-occurrence clusters appeared to be linked to parvovirus B19, influenza, CMV and Epstein-Barr virus, according to a later analysis. According to a later analysis, most CMV-associated TCR beta chains appeared to be HLA-restricted, and the HLA associations seemed to be driven largely by CMV exposure. At a false discovery rate of 0.05, a later analysis linked some 18,000 TCR beta sequences to specific HLA alleles. The only immune exposure information available for the cohort was CMV serostatus. A group of highly shared sequence variants was considered likely to be a technical artifact of the sequencing pipeline. In both the original and validation cohorts, the classifier was reported to diagnose cytomegalovirus status with high specificity and sensitivity. While some public TCRs were present in many individuals, most TCR sequences turned up only very rarely across donors. In an earlier analysis of under 600 of the donors, most TCR beta V segments were observed in productive rearrangements about 90% or about 30% of the time, broadly matching IMGT annotations. In a later genetic analysis, fewer N-insertions in productive TCRs were reported among donors in an Asian-associated ancestry cluster than the roughly 670-donor mean. Correlated functional status among segregating V segments might be attributable to linkage disequilibrium, but an unknown experimental factor could not be ruled out. Strong co-occurrence of HLA alleles, especially DR and DQ, made assigning TCR associations to individual alleles difficult. A total of 150 or so TCR beta chains were listed by the study as associated with cytomegalovirus.

In the case of this clone: Its antigen is currently not known. No base-level quality is on record; no much larger clone is a single base apart.

The germline V gene specifies SGHAT as CDR1 and FQNNGV as CDR2. Inclusive of the bounding cysteine and phenylalanine, the CDR3 is 11 residues long. Only CDR3 DNA is held: 33 bases, read in frame from base 1. V and J lose 1 base and 8 bases, and a span of 3 bases separates them. The cohort was made up of 650 to 700 healthy bone marrow donors. All cohort members were sampled while nominally healthy, although unrecorded immune exposures were likely present. The donor was CMV seronegative and belonged to the group of around 400 seronegative cohort members. A peripheral blood sample was collected from each donor, and TCR beta sequencing was performed on peripheral blood mononuclear cells. The Qiagen DNeasy Blood Extraction Kit was used to extract genomic DNA from the blood cell samples. Receptors were amplified or captured by the immunoSEQ multiplex PCR assay. For the multiplex PCR, a mixture combining 60 forward primers for TCR Vbeta segments and 13 reverse primers for TCR Jbeta segments was used. The CDR3 region of rearranged TCR beta genes was amplified from genomic DNA by a multiplex PCR assay. Amplified TCR beta libraries were sequenced as 87-base-pair reads on the Illumina HiSeq System. On the authors' methods: A later analysis counted about 76 million unique TCR beta chains across the 690 or so repertoires, and 9.5 million to 11 million of these chains were shared by at least two donors. A nearest-neighbor algorithm error-corrected the raw reads and collapsed the reads into unique sequences, merging closely related sequences to remove PCR and sequencing errors. Alignment of CDR3 sequences to IMGT reference sequences was used to assign V, D and J gene segments. For a sequence to be retained, a match of at least six nucleotides was required to both a V gene segment and a J gene segment. Rearrangements were classified as productive when the CDR3 lacked stop codons and remained in frame with V and J, and all other rearrangements were classified as non-productive. Following IMGT convention, CDR3 was defined as the stretch from the second conserved V-encoded cysteine to the conserved J-encoded phenylalanine. In an earlier analysis of 587 of the donors, sequences lacking an unambiguous match to a single V gene segment were excluded. An earlier analysis of a few hundred of the donors called V segments functional above 56.7% productive rearrangements and segregating when the between-donor standard deviation exceeded 5%. A statistical classification framework was built for diagnosing cytomegalovirus status from the catalog of TCR beta chain sequences. A later analysis assigned V and J genes by comparing TCR nucleotide sequences with IMGT/GENE-DB human TR gene sequences. Using the TCRdist pipeline, a later analysis assigned CDR3 sequences along with most-parsimonious VDJ recombination scenarios. In a later analysis, every TCR beta chain was defined by the combination of its CDR3 amino acid sequence and its V-gene family, and reads without a unique V-gene family were dropped. A later analysis removed roughly 590 highly shared, low-generation-probability nucleotide sequences to deal with suspected cross-contamination and a sequencing artifact. In a later analysis, a clonal expansion index was calculated for each public chain from normalized within-repertoire ranks of inferred template counts. In a later analysis, generation probabilities were computed with a VDJ recombination model fitted to out-of-frame rearrangements, and the resulting probabilities were checked against IGoR. A later analysis scored TCR-TCR, TCR-HLA and TCR-CMV co-occurrence with hypergeometric tests, applying a repertoire-size bias correction to TCR pairs. False discovery rates were estimated in a later analysis by permuting HLA or CMV assignments 20 times. In a later analysis, co-occurring TCRs were grouped with DBSCAN, and TCRdist sequence similarity was added when clustering was performed within HLA-allele-positive subsets. Repertoires with fewer than 30,000 or more than 120,000 public chains were left out of co-occurrence clustering, as were four to six repertoires with anomalous nucleotide sharing. As stored in TCRdb, this immuneACCESS dataset retains in-frame rearrangements with V and J assigned. A fraction of the clones does not appear; measured against another copy, unresolved V genes explain less than half of the discrepancy, and the remainder lacks a known reason. The DNA gave D and trimming, while V, J and clone size come from that table. The sample table lists around 100,000 clones, roughly 74% of them with a count of one. The ten top clones hold 1.5% to 2% of the sample.

The sequenced sample was PBMCs. The chain is made from TRBV11-2 and TRBJ2-1, with no confident D gene call. This TCR was recovered from a middle-aged woman in good health and CMV-seronegative. The CDR3 region has the sequence CASSLADEQFF. The DNA sequence follows: TGTGCCAGCAGCTTAGCCGATGAGCAGTTCTTC.